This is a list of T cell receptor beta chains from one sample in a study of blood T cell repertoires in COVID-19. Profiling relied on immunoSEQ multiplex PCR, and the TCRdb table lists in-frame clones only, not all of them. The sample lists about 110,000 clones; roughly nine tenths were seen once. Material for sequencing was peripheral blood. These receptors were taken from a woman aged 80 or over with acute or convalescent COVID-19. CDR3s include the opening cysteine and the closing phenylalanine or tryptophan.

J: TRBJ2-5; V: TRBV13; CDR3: CASSFTGQETQYF
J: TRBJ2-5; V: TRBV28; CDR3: CASSRTSGGRIETQYF
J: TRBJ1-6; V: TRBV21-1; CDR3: CASSKEVRVEDSPLHF
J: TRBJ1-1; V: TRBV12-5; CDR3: CASGPGTANTEAFF
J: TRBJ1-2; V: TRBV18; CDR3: CASSFTPGQGSHGYTF
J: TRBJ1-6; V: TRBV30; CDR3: CAWTPRGGTNNSPLHF
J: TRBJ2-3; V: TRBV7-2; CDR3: CASSLRLAGADTQYF
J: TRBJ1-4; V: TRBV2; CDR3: CATRGTTNEKLFF
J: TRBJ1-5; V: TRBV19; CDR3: CASKDSPSNQPQHF
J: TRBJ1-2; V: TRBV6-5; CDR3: CASCWTGDFGYTF
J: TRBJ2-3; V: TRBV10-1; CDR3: CASSVGTGGRTDTQYF
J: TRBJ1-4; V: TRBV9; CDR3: CASSVAPQGLGEKLFF
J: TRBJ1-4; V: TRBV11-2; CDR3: CASSLSGTFPEKLFF
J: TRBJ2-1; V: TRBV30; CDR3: CAWGEQGGEQFF
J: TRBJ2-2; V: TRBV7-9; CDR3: CASSSGQIYTGELFF
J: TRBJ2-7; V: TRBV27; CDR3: CASSSLSQGNSYEQYF
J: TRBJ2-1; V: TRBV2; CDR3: CASSDPGTGQFF
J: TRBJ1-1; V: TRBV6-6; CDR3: CASTKTGGQAFF
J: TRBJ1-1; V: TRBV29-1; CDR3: CSVSTPGSRYLSTEAFF
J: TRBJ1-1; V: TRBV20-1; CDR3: CSASSLSPGQVSEAFF
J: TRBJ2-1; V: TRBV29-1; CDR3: CSVTYRTGAGYNEQFF
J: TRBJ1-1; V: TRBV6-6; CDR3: CASSSVGFTEAFF
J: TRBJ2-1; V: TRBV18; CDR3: CASSLQRGPSNEQFF
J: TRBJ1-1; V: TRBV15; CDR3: CATSRGGQMRTEAFF
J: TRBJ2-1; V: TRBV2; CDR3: CASSEADSSYNEQFF
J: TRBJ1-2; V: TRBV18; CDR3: CASSRGRQGLDGYTF
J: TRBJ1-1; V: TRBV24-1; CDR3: CATRETGGDEAFF
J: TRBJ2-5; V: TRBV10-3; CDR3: CATSGVEETQYF
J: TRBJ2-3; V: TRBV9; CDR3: CASSAYRVGADTQYF
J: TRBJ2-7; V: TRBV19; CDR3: CASSSTGSSYEQYF
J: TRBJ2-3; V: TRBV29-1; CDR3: CSVDGQDVAFDTQYF
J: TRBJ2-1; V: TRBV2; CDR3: CASWGLANNEQFF
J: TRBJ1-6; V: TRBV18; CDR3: CASSTGTGRSNNSPLHF
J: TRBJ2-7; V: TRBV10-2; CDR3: CASSIAERGSYEQYF
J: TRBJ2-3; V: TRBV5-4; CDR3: CASSLGLASTDTQYF
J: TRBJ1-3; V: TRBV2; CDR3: CASSDWSQDSCDF
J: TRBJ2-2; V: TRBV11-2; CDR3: CASTLRDRVGTGELFF